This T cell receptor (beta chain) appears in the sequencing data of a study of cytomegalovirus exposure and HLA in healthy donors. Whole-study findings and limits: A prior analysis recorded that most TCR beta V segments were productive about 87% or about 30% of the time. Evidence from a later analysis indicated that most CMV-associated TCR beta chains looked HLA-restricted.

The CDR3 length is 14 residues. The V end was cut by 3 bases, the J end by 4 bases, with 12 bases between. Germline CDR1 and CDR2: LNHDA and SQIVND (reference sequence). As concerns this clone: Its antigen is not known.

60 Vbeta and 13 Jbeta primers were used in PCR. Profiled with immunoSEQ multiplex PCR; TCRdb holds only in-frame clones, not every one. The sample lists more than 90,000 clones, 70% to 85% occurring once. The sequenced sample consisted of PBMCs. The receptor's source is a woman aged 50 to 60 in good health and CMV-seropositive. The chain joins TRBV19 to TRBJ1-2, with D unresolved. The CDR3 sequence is CASSILLPGYGYTF. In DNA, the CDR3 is TGTGCCAGTAGTATTCTCTTGCCAGGCTATGGCTACACCTTC. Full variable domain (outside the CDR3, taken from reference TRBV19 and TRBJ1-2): DGGITQSPKYLFRKEGQNVTLSCEQNLNHDAMYWYRQDPGQGLRLIYYSQIVNDFQKGDIAEGYSVSREKKESFPLTVTSAQKNPTAFYLCASSILLPGYGYTFGSGTRLTVV.